This is a list of T cell receptor beta chains from one sample in a study of T cell responses to AZD1222 COVID-19 vaccine. The table came from immunoSEQ multiplex PCR; TCRdb's copy has only in-frame clones and leaves some out. Seen here are about 180,000 clones, more than 80% observed once, and the top ten hold around 2.6%. The sequencing here drew on peripheral blood, taken on day 0 of AZD1222 vaccination. These receptors originate from an adult in good health. Each CDR3 is given without its conserved first and last residue. The D gene is left open where the match is weak. Clone size is not always given. Where it is, it says once, few, many or a class for expanded clones.

clone_size v_call d_call cdr3_aa
. TRBV30 . AWNGVQETQY
. TRBV5-5 . ASSLEISSPLH
. TRBV12-5 . ATGPSESREQY
once TRBV30 . AWSVGQYTEAF
. TRBV5-8 TRBD1 ASSLDRGVTNTEAF
. TRBV24-1 . ATSDPGRNSYNEQF
. TRBV6-1 TRBD2 ASSETLADTDTQY
. TRBV5-1 TRBD1 ASSPLTGDNSDTQY
. TRBV2 . ASRVQDLNYGYT
. TRBV6-1 . ASSEAIRRGYT
. TRBV19 . ASSPRSNTEAF
. TRBV29-1 . SVEDLRTAKNIQY
few TRBV19 TRBD1 ASSIRRGYEQY
. TRBV6-1 TRBD2 ASSVGLAGGVTYNEQF
. TRBV27 . ASSPLRVASNQPQH
. TRBV5-4 TRBD1 ASSFADRSTMANT
. TRBV11-2 . ASSSGTGSISNSPLH
once TRBV27 . ASSPLAMRGELF
. TRBV25-1 . ASGGYTEAF
. TRBV19 TRBD1 ASNLGDRVGTDTQY
. TRBV15 . ATSRGGLHISQPQH
. TRBV9 TRBD1 ASSPGDSEGTDTQY
. TRBV19 TRBD1 ATGTGGALGYGYT
. TRBV12-3/TRBV12-4 . ASSPVSGNTIY
. TRBV6-6 TRBD2 ASSRYTLAGSMDEQF
. TRBV6-5 TRBD1 ASVQGGPRGYT
. TRBV5-6 TRBD2 ASSSGTSGSLSYNEQF
. TRBV18 TRBD1 ASSPLGDRAEAF
few TRBV19 TRBD2 ASSNLAGAPGGNEQF
. TRBV6-1 . ASSEGLDSRNEQF
. TRBV6-4 TRBD2 ASSDGTSKGNEQF
. TRBV25-1 . ASSGKNMNTEAF